This T cell receptor beta chain comes out of a study of cytomegalovirus exposure and HLA in healthy donors. Across the study: An analysis done earlier identified about 120 million unique TCR beta sequences from about 179 million T cells. In terms of ancestry, the Caucasian-associated cluster contained roughly 81% of the roughly 400 genotyped donors.

Germline CDR1 reads ENHRY; CDR2 reads SYGVKD. V was trimmed by 3 bases and J by 6 bases, leaving 18 bases between them. The CDR3 totals 15 residues. PCR primers comprised 60 Vbeta and 13 Jbeta primers. Clones were read by immunoSEQ multiplex PCR, and TCRdb kept only the in-frame ones, dropping some. Of some 110,000 clones detected, more than 60% appear once; the ten largest clones hold approximately 8%. About this clone itself: Its antigen is unknown.

Study results and caveats: Most TCR beta V segments were productive about 87% or about 30% of the time in an earlier analysis. Cytomegalovirus-associated TCR beta chains were listed, numbering under 200.

The TCR originated in a woman aged 40 to 50 in good health and CMV-seropositive. Sequencing used PBMCs. This rearrangement joins TRBV10-3 to TRBJ2-7, with D possibly matching TRBD1 (7 bases). CDR3: CAISDSNNRGGEQYF. The CDR3 DNA reads as TGTGCCATCAGTGACTCCAACAACAGGGGAGGCGAGCAGTACTTC.